These T cell receptor beta chains were read from a single sample in a study of T cells after yellow fever vaccination. TCRdb ran MiXCR on the 5' RACE reads and lists one entry per CDR3 protein. The table includes under 700,000 distinct CDR3 sequences, 17% detected once. The starting material was PBMCs, obtained 4 to 6 days after the first yellow fever vaccination. These receptors came from a man between 18 and 29 years old who received the YFV17D yellow fever vaccine. CDR3s include the opening cysteine and the closing phenylalanine or tryptophan. D genes are given only for firm matches. Where a row states a size, it is once, few, many or the class of an expanded clone; other rows omit it.

D gene,J gene,clone size,V gene,CDR3 protein,CDR3 DNA
TRBD2,TRBJ2-3,few,TRBV7-9,CASSTHNAGDDTDTQYF,TGTGCCAGCAGCACCCACAACGCGGGGGACGACACAGATACGCAGTATTTT
TRBD1,TRBJ1-2,few,TRBV7-8,CASSWTGIGYTF,TGTGCCAGCAGTTGGACAGGGATAGGCTACACCTTC
TRBD2,TRBJ2-2,.,TRBV4-3,CASSREATSGGTGELFF,TGCGCCAGCAGCCGCGAGGCGACTAGCGGGGGAACCGGGGAGCTGTTTTTT
.,TRBJ2-1,.,TRBV20-1,CSARDGPRGSEQFF,TGCAGTGCTAGAGATGGGCCCAGGGGTTCGGAGCAGTTCTTC
.,TRBJ1-5,.,TRBV7-2,CASSFGHSNQPQHF,TGTGCCAGCAGCTTCGGCCATAGCAATCAGCCCCAGCATTTT
TRBD2,TRBJ2-1,.,TRBV7-9,CASSSLGGVNEQFF,TGTGCCAGCAGCTCCTTGGGAGGGGTCAATGAGCAGTTCTTC
.,TRBJ2-3,.,TRBV11-2,CASSSQWGGDFRLDTQYF,TGTGCCAGCAGCTCCCAGTGGGGCGGGGACTTTCGGCTTGATACGCAGTATTTT
TRBD2,TRBJ2-1,.,TRBV5-1,CASSPVGGGYNEQFF,TGCGCCAGCAGCCCCGTCGGCGGGGGGTACAATGAGCAGTTCTTC
.,TRBJ2-3,.,TRBV29-1,CSVELAQDHTDTQYF,TGCAGCGTTGAATTGGCGCAGGACCACACAGATACGCAGTATTTT
.,TRBJ2-1,.,TRBV5-1,CASSFSRLEDEQFF,TGCGCCAGCAGCTTTTCCCGGTTAGAAGATGAGCAGTTCTTC
.,TRBJ1-5,few,TRBV6-5,CASNRYNQPQHF,TGTGCCAGCAACAGGTACAATCAGCCCCAGCATTTT
.,TRBJ2-3,few,TRBV15,CATRDRDRTRDTQYF,TGTGCCACCAGGGATCGCGACCGAACTCGGGATACGCAGTATTTT
.,TRBJ1-5,many,TRBV12-3/TRBV12-4,CASSQGHSNQPQHF,TGTGCCAGCAGTCAGGGGCATAGCAATCAGCCCCAGCATTTT
.,TRBJ1-5,.,TRBV19,CASSIEGKGVQPQHF,TGTGCCAGTAGTATAGAGGGTAAGGGGGTTCAACCCCAGCATTTT
.,TRBJ1-2,many,TRBV6-2/TRBV6-3,CASSYQDNYGYTF,TGTGCCAGCAGTTACCAGGATAACTATGGCTACACCTTC
TRBD2,TRBJ2-5,.,TRBV7-9,CASSPTGLEQETQYF,TGTGCCAGCAGCCCCACGGGACTAGAGCAAGAGACCCAGTACTTC
TRBD1,TRBJ1-5,.,TRBV24-1,CATSDSRDRAGSNQPQHF,TGTGCCACCAGTGATTCCCGGGACAGGGCGGGTAGCAATCAGCCCCAGCATTTT
.,TRBJ1-2,few,TRBV28,CASASLGTYGYTF,TGTGCCAGCGCCTCCTTGGGGACATATGGCTACACCTTC
.,TRBJ2-7,many,TRBV7-9,CASSLGASVTYEQYF,TGTGCCAGCAGCTTAGGGGCTAGCGTCACCTACGAGCAGTACTTC
TRBD1,TRBJ1-5,.,TRBV7-6,CASSLGPRTGRNQPQHF,TGTGCCAGCAGCTTAGGGCCTAGGACAGGGCGCAATCAGCCCCAGCATTTT
.,TRBJ2-3,many,TRBV25-1,CASIQGTDTQYF,TGTGCCAGCATACAGGGCACAGATACGCAGTATTTT
.,TRBJ2-4,few,TRBV29-1,CSVRTGLRRGTQYF,TGCAGCGTTCGGACAGGCCTGAGGAGGGGCACTCAGTACTTC
.,TRBJ2-2,.,TRBV5-1,CASSLGSSGIVTGELFF,TGCGCCAGCAGCCTCGGTAGTAGCGGCATAGTCACCGGGGAGCTGTTTTTT
TRBD2,TRBJ2-1,few,TRBV6-1,CASSELAGDYNEQFF,TGTGCCAGCAGTGAATTAGCGGGCGATTACAATGAGCAGTTCTTC
.,TRBJ1-5,.,TRBV7-2,CASSIERRSQPQHF,TGTGCCAGCAGCATAGAGCGAAGATCTCAGCCCCAGCATTTT
.,TRBJ2-5,few,TRBV7-2,CASSRQSHQETQYF,TGTGCCAGCAGCCGACAGTCCCACCAAGAGACCCAGTACTTC
.,TRBJ1-2,few,TRBV7-9,CASSRLLDGYTF,TGTGCCAGCAGCCGACTATTGGATGGCTACACCTTC
TRBD1,TRBJ2-7,few,TRBV6-2/TRBV6-3,CASSRTGEGARQYF,TGTGCCAGCAGTCGGACAGGGGAGGGGGCTCGGCAGTACTTC
.,TRBJ2-2,.,TRBV20-1,CSARRAGELFF,TGCAGTGCTAGAAGGGCCGGGGAGCTGTTTTTT
.,TRBJ1-2,few,TRBV27,CASSQISQDGYTF,TGTGCCAGCAGTCAAATATCCCAGGATGGCTACACCTTC
.,TRBJ2-3,.,TRBV9,CASSVVSSAEITQYF,TGTGCCAGCAGCGTGGTCAGTTCCGCGGAGATAACGCAGTATTTT
.,TRBJ1-4,.,TRBV4-1,CASSPEEEKLFF,TGCGCCAGCAGCCCGGAAGAAGAAAAACTGTTTTTT
.,TRBJ2-3,.,TRBV12-5,CASGPGTSASTDTQYF,TGTGCTAGTGGCCCTGGGACCTCAGCCAGCACAGATACGCAGTATTTT
TRBD1,TRBJ2-1,few,TRBV12-3/TRBV12-4,CASNHRGNEQFF,TGTGCCAGCAATCACAGGGGGAATGAGCAGTTCTTC
TRBD1,TRBJ2-3,once,TRBV6-1,CASRGQGSGRTDTQYF,TGTGCCAGCAGAGGACAGGGTTCGGGACGCACAGATACGCAGTATTTT
.,TRBJ1-5,.,TRBV6-2/TRBV6-3,CASSARGSNQPQHF,TGTGCCAGCAGTGCCAGGGGAAGCAATCAGCCCCAGCATTTT
.,TRBJ2-2,few,TRBV6-2/TRBV6-3,CASSYNRVGELFF,TGTGCCAGCAGTTACAACCGCGTCGGGGAGCTGTTTTTT
.,TRBJ2-2,few,TRBV4-3,CASSPLEGAAGELFF,TGCGCCAGCAGCCCCCTGGAGGGGGCTGCCGGGGAGCTGTTTTTT
.,TRBJ1-6,.,TRBV6-5,CASSYGVGHSPLHF,TGTGCCAGCAGTTACGGGGTGGGTCATTCACCCCTCCACTTT
TRBD1,TRBJ1-4,.,TRBV20-1,CSANRPGQGNEKLFF,TGCAGTGCTAACAGACCGGGACAGGGGAATGAAAAACTGTTTTTT
.,TRBJ1-5,few,TRBV6-5,CASLSPDYNQPQHF,TGTGCCAGCCTTTCCCCGGATTACAATCAGCCCCAGCATTTT
.,TRBJ2-3,.,TRBV7-3,CASSLSLTSTDTQYF,TGTGCCAGCAGCTTAAGTTTGACTAGCACAGATACGCAGTATTTT
.,TRBJ2-4,.,TRBV24-1,CATSDFPKNIQYF,TGTGCCACCAGTGATTTCCCTAAAAACATTCAGTACTTC
.,TRBJ2-7,many,TRBV15,CATSRDLGTSYEQYF,TGTGCCACCAGCAGAGATCTTGGGACTTCCTACGAGCAGTACTTC
.,TRBJ2-1,many,TRBV7-9,CASSFTNNEQFF,TGTGCCAGCAGCTTTACGAACAATGAGCAGTTCTTC
TRBD1,TRBJ2-2,.,TRBV2,CASQTGMGELFF,TGTGCCAGCCAGACAGGGATGGGGGAGCTGTTTTTT
.,TRBJ2-2,few,TRBV7-6,CASSLAFLSRTGELFF,TGTGCCAGCAGCTTAGCCTTCCTTTCGCGCACCGGGGAGCTGTTTTTT
TRBD2,TRBJ2-1,many,TRBV11-2,CASSSQRGGYNEQFF,TGTGCCAGCAGCTCTCAGCGGGGGGGATACAATGAGCAGTTCTTC
.,TRBJ1-3,few,TRBV7-2,CASRRKGNGGNTIYF,TGTGCCAGCAGAAGAAAGGGGAATGGCGGAAACACCATATATTTT
TRBD2,TRBJ2-5,few,TRBV20-1,CSARGSGVSFETQYF,TGCAGTGCTAGGGGTAGCGGGGTTTCGTTTGAGACCCAGTACTTC
.,TRBJ2-3,.,TRBV12-3/TRBV12-4,CASSSRDTYTDTQYF,TGTGCCAGCAGTAGCCGGGACACTTACACAGATACGCAGTATTTT
.,TRBJ1-2,.,TRBV15,CATSRGDGGYGYTF,TGTGCCACCAGCAGAGGGGACGGCGGCTATGGCTACACCTTC
.,TRBJ2-5,.,TRBV4-1,CASSQDWGRETQYF,TGCGCCAGCAGCCAAGACTGGGGACGGGAGACCCAGTACTTC
.,TRBJ1-1,.,TRBV9,CASSVTGTNTEAFF,TGTGCCAGCAGCGTAACAGGTACTAACACTGAAGCTTTCTTT